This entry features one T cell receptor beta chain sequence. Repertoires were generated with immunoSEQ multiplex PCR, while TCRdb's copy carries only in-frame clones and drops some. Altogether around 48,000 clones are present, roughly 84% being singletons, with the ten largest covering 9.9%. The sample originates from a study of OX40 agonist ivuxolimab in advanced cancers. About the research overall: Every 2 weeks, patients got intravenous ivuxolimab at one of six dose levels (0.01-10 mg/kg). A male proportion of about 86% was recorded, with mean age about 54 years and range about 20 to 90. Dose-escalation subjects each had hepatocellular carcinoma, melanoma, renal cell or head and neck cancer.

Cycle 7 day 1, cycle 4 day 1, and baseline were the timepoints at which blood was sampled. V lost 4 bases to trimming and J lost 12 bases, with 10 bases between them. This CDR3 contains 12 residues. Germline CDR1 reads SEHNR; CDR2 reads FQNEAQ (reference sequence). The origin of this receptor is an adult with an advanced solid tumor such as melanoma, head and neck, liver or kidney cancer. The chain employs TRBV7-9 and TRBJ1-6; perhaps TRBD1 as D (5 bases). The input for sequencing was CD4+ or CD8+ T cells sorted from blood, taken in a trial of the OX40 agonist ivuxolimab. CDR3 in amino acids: CASSSQGGPLHF. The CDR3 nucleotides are TGTGCCAGCAGCTCCCAGGGAGGACCCCTCCACTTT. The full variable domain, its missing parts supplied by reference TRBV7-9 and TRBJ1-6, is DTGVSQNPRHKITKRGQNVTFRCDPISEHNRLYWYRQTLGQGPEFLTYFQNEAQLEKSRLLSDRFSAERPKGSFSTLEIQRTEQGDSAMYLCASSSQGGPLHFGNGTRLTVT.